Each of the 17 T cell receptor beta chains below was sequenced from the same sample in a study of blood T cells in healthy people across ages. A sample-barcoded 5' primer and a J-beta primer mix were used in a second PCR of roughly 6 to 11 cycles. TCRdb re-called the 5' RACE reads with MiXCR, one entry per CDR3 protein. The sample records about 680,000 distinct CDR3 sequences, approximately 49% being singletons. Sequencing was performed on blood. All receptors derive from a woman aged 55 to 70 in good health.

The V gene is TRBV5-1, the J gene TRBJ2-1, with a tentative D call TRBD1 (6 bases). Trimming pared 0 bases from V and 2 bases from J, leaving 12 bases between. There are 16 residues in the CDR3. In germline, CDR1 is SGHRS, CDR2 YFSETQ. As DNA, the CDR3 is TGCGCCAGCAGCTTGGTCCCAGGGGTAGCCTACAATGAGCAGTTCTTC. Translated: CASSLVPGVAYNEQFF.

In this sample, this clonotype turned up a few times. The chain joins TRBV4-2 to TRBJ2-2; D unresolved. Germline V gene sequence: CDR1 LGHNA, CDR2 YNFKEQ. The CDR3 has 15 residues. Trimming took 0 bases from V and 2 from J, leaving 7 bases between them. The CDR3 here is CASSQDRENTGELFF. CDR3 coding DNA: TGTGCCAGCAGCCAAGACAGAGAAAACACCGGGGAGCTGTTTTTT.

In this sample, this clonotype turned up a few times. The rearrangement uses TRBV7-9 and TRBJ2-1; 7 bases are shared with TRBD1. The length of the CDR3 is 15 residues. V lost 6 bases, J lost 5 bases, and 10 bases stayed unmatched. In germline, CDR1 is SEHNR, CDR2 FQNEAQ (reference sequence). In DNA, the CDR3 is TGTGCCAGCAGTTCTACAGGGGTGGTTAACAATGAGCAGTTCTTC. Protein sequence: CASSSTGVVNNEQFF.

The chain joins TRBV6-5 to TRBJ1-2, with D uncertain. V dropped 0 bases and J dropped 3 bases, with 5 bases sitting between them. CDR1 MNHEY and CDR2 SVGAGI come from the germline V gene. The length of the CDR3 is 13 residues. CDR3 in DNA: TGTGCCAGCAGTTACTCCCCCCACTATGGCTACACCTTC. Translation gives CASSYSPHYGYTF.

V and J are TRBV5-6 and TRBJ2-4, with TRBD2 identical over 9 bases. The germline V gene encodes CDR1 SGHDT and CDR2 YYEEEE. There are 15 residues in the CDR3. The V segment lost 5 bases and the J segment 13 bases; nucleotides outside the gene matches: 16. For the CDR3, the DNA is TGTGCCAGCAGACCAGCGGGAGGTTCCTACAATGAGCAGTACTTC. Translating it yields CASRPAGGSYNEQYF.

The V gene is TRBV12-3 or TRBV12-4, the J gene TRBJ2-1, with D perhaps TRBD2 (6 bases). This CDR3 spans 15 amino acids. Trimming removed 0 bases at V and 8 bases at J, with 14 bases between. The CDR3 protein is CASSLARGRADEQFF. The CDR3 bases are TGTGCCAGCAGTTTAGCGCGGGGCCGAGCTGATGAGCAGTTCTTC.

This clonotype was seen a few times. This chain joins TRBV12-3 or TRBV12-4 and TRBJ2-3; D is undetermined. This CDR3 region has 15 residues. V lost 1 base to trimming and J lost 5 bases, with 13 bases between them. The CDR3, as DNA: TGTGCCAGCAGTTTAGGGTCCGGGTCACAAGATACGCAGTATTTT. Translated, it gives CASSLGSGSQDTQYF.

This clonotype was observed many times. The rearrangement links TRBV29-1 to TRBJ2-3; possibly TRBD1 for D (5 bases). Trimming cost V 3 bases and J 6 bases, with 13 bases left between them. This CDR3 has 13 amino acids. Looked up from germline, CDR1 is SQVTM and CDR2 is ANQGSEA. In nucleotides, the CDR3 is TGCAGCGTTGACAAGGGGTTCACCGATACGCAGTATTTT. The encoded protein is CSVDKGFTDTQYF.

This clonotype was seen only a few times. The chain joins TRBV29-1 to TRBJ2-7; D is perhaps TRBD1 (7 bases). CDR1 is SQVTM, CDR2 ANQGSEA, per germline. This CDR3 comprises 14 residues. The V gene lost 4 bases and the J gene lost 0 bases, with 13 bases spanning the gap. The CDR3 DNA reads TGCAGCGTTGCTGGAGGGGGCAGCTCCTACGAGCAGTACTTC. As protein: CSVAGGGSSYEQYF.

The chain employs TRBV29-1 and TRBJ1-1; D gene ambiguous. V lost 5 bases to trimming and J lost 2 bases, with 9 bases between them. The CDR3 extends over 12 amino acids. Per the germline V gene, CDR1 is SQVTM and CDR2 is ANQGSEA. The CDR3, as DNA: TGCAGCGTTCCTACAGTAAACACTGAAGCTTTCTTT. It codes for CSVPTVNTEAFF.

Details on this clonotype: The junction departs from germline at one end; a sequencing error may be responsible. This chain joins TRBV28 and TRBJ2-4; D gene unclear. This CDR3 spans 14 amino acids. Germline V gene sequence: CDR1 MDHEN, CDR2 SYDVKM. This CDR3 reads CAGSRSTAKNIQYF. CDR3 in DNA: TGTGCCGGCAGTCGGTCTACCGCCAAAAACATTCAGTACTTC.

This clonotype was detected ten times or more. The genes are TRBV18 and TRBJ2-1, with TRBD2 matching over 15 bases. The length of the CDR3 is 15 residues. From germline, CDR1 is KGHSH and CDR2 LQKENI. The trim removed 3 bases at V and 7 bases at J, leaving 1 base unmatched. The CDR3 region has the DNA TGTGCCAGCTCACCGGGGACTAGCGGGAGGAATGAGCAGTTCTTC. The encoded protein is CASSPGTSGRNEQFF.

The J gene is TRBJ2-7, the V gene TRBV6-2 or TRBV6-3; 10 positions match TRBD1. The J segment lost 5 bases and the V segment lost 2 bases, leaving 6 bases of the junction unmatched. CDR3 length equals 15 residues. Looked up from germline, CDR1 is MNHEY and CDR2 is SVGEGT. The CDR3 protein is CASSYRGQGKHEQYF. The CDR3 nucleotides are TGTGCCAGCAGTTACCGGGGACAGGGGAAACACGAGCAGTACTTC.

This clonotype was counted many times. The genes are TRBV2 and TRBJ1-5; TRBD1 aligns across 8 bases. CDR1 and CDR2 (germline): SNHLY, FYNNEI. CDR3 length equals 14 residues. V lost 6 bases to trimming and J lost 6 bases; unmatched junction nucleotides: 7. The CDR3, as DNA: TGTGCCAGCAGATTCGGGACAGGTGGTCAGCCCCAGCATTTT. It is translated as CASRFGTGGQPQHF.

The chain links TRBV15 to TRBJ1-5; 7 bases fit TRBD1. There are 14 residues in the CDR3. The germline gives CDR1 LNHNV, CDR2 YYDKDF (reference sequence). J was trimmed by 3 bases and V by 4 bases; bases with no gene match: 3. The CDR3 reads CATSMGQNNQPQHF. The CDR3 DNA reads as TGTGCCACCAGCATGGGACAGAACAATCAGCCCCAGCATTTT.

V gene TRBV12-3 or TRBV12-4 combines with J gene TRBJ2-7; TRBD2 agrees at 7 bases. There are 15 residues in the CDR3. Losses at the gene ends were 6 bases for V and 7 bases for J; bases not matched to a gene: 15. Here the CDR3 reads CASSYNRDYYNEQYF. The CDR3 DNA reads TGTGCCAGCAGCTACAACCGGGACTATTACAATGAGCAGTACTTC.

This chain joins TRBV7-9 and TRBJ2-7; TRBD2 matches at 11 bases. Germline-derived CDR1 and CDR2 are SEHNR and FQNEAQ (reference sequence). Losses at the gene ends were 3 bases for V and 12 bases for J; bases not matched to a gene: 10. The CDR3 runs 14 residues. The CDR3 DNA reads as TGTGCCAGCAGCTTCACTAGCGGGAGCGTTGTCCTGTACTTC. It translates to CASSFTSGSVVLYF.